The T cell receptor (beta chain) under discussion was sequenced for a study of pediatric ulcerative colitis. Clones were read by immunoSEQ multiplex PCR, and TCRdb kept only the in-frame ones, dropping some. The table includes roughly 64,000 clones, roughly nine tenths detected once. In germline, CDR1 is ENHRY, CDR2 SYGVKD. Trimming left V 6 bases short and J 5 bases short, with 19 bases between. This CDR3 contains 15 residues. This receptor was obtained from a boy younger than 18 with severe ulcerative colitis. This sequence joins TRBV10-3 and TRBJ1-2; possibly TRBD1 for D (5 bases). The sequenced material came from blood. CDR3 sequence reads: CAIRGVGGMGYGYTF. DNA of the CDR3: TGTGCCATCAGGGGGGTAGGTGGAATGGGATATGGCTACACCTTC.